The 15 T cell receptor beta chains given below trace back to one sample, sequenced in a study of human T cells and chemical hapten exposure. One entry per CDR3 protein results from TCRdb running MiXCR on the RACE reads. The table lists approximately 89,000 distinct CDR3 sequences, 6% to 8.5% of them singletons, with approximately 1.3% in the top ten. The sample's time point: patch test 2, 6 weeks after DPC sensitization. The treatment is: therapeutic diphenylcyclopropenone sensitization with weekly scalp DPC. The source was whole blood, collected in connection with sensitization to the hapten diphenylcyclopropenone (DPC). These receptors all come from a woman aged 30 to 39 with alopecia areata. Some clones in this sample may be carry-over from other donors' samples.

J is TRBJ1-1 and V is TRBV5-1; D is undetermined. V lost 0 bases to trimming and J lost 11 bases, with 20 bases between them. The CDR3 is made up of 15 amino acids. Germline-derived CDR1 and CDR2 are SGHRS and YFSETQ. CDR3 protein: CASSLGPTRADRAFF. In DNA, the CDR3 is TGCGCCAGCAGCTTGGGCCCGACCCGAGCGGATCGGGCTTTCTTT.

Of note for this clonotype: A single base separates this from a much larger clone, so it may be a read error. It is likely a read error, because the conserved phenylalanine at the end of the CDR3 is missing. The chain joins TRBV5-6 to TRBJ2-7, with D possibly TRBD2 on 6 matching bases. This CDR3 has 15 residues. Per the germline V gene, CDR1 is SGHDT and CDR2 is YYEEEE. Trimming removed 3 bases from V and 4 bases from J, with 17 bases in between. Here the CDR3 DNA reads TGTGCCAGCAGCTCCCCGCGGGACGGCGGATACGAGCAGTACCTC. This encodes CASSSPRDGGYEQYL.

This clonotype was detected ten times or more. The CDR3 loop is CASSEGPRGPYNEQFF. DNA of the CDR3: TGTGCCAGCAGTGAAGGTCCCCGGGGCCCGTACAATGAGCAGTTCTTC. V gene TRBV2 combines with J gene TRBJ2-1; D possibly uses TRBD1 or TRBD2 (5 bases each). Germline assignment: CDR1 SNHLY and CDR2 FYNNEI. V was shortened by 1 base and J by 4 bases, with 14 bases between the two germline ends. The CDR3 loop spans 16 amino acids.

Many counts were recorded for this clonotype. The chain recombines TRBV6-1 with TRBJ1-1; D perhaps matches TRBD1 (5 bases). The ends were cut back, 3 bases at V and 0 bases at J, with 8 bases in the middle. Germline V gene data show CDR1 as MNHNS and CDR2 as SASEGT. The CDR3 is 14 residues long. DNA of the CDR3: TGTGCCAGCAGTGAGGGGCCTGTGAACACTGAAGCTTTCTTT. This gives the protein CASSEGPVNTEAFF.

The table lists this clonotype with many counts. The chain employs TRBV7-9 and TRBJ1-1, with a weak D call TRBD1 (5 bases). CDR1 and CDR2 from the germline V gene are SEHNR and FQNEAQ (reference sequence). CDR3 length: 14 residues. The ends were cut back, 3 bases at V and 4 bases at J, with 12 bases in the middle. The CDR3 reads CASSLEGLGTEAFF. The CDR3 coding sequence is TGTGCCAGCAGCTTGGAGGGGTTAGGCACTGAAGCTTTCTTT.

V gene TRBV20-1 combines with J gene TRBJ2-1; D is perhaps TRBD2 (5 bases). V lost 0 bases and J lost 7, with 10 bases in between. This CDR3 spans 13 amino acids. CDR1 and CDR2 (germline): DFQATT, SNEGSKA (reference sequence). CDR3 bases: TGCAGTGCTAGAGAAGGCCTAGCAAATGAGCAGTTCTTC. It encodes CSAREGLANEQFF.

This clonotype was counted ten times or more. V and J are TRBV30 and TRBJ1-1; the match to TRBD1 covers 9 bases. Germline V gene sequence: CDR1 GTSNPN, CDR2 SVGIG (reference sequence). The length of the CDR3 is 13 residues. Germline trimming cut 4 bases from V and 4 bases from J; bases unmatched to any gene: 4. CDR3 in amino acids: CAWIPTGGTEAFF. DNA for the CDR3: TGTGCCTGGATCCCGACAGGGGGCACTGAAGCTTTCTTT.

This clonotype was detected many times. The rearrangement joins TRBV7-9 to TRBJ2-7; maybe TRBD1 (6 bases). Germline loops: CDR1 SEHNR, CDR2 FQNEAQ (reference sequence). With 5 bases removed from V and 6 bases from J, the gap between germline ends came to 11 bases. This CDR3 has 12 amino acids. The CDR3 DNA reads TGTGCCAGCAGCCAGACAGGCTTCGAGCAGTACTTC. This gives the protein CASSQTGFEQYF.

This clonotype has more than one count but fewer than ten. The CDR3 sequence: CATTSGGADTQYF. Written as DNA, the CDR3 is TGTGCCACGACTAGCGGGGGTGCAGATACGCAGTATTTT. The V call is TRBV10-3, the J call TRBJ2-3; TRBD2 aligns across 12 bases. The CDR3 is made up of 13 amino acids. After removal of 10 bases from V and 4 bases from J, the junction contained 3 bases not matched to a gene. Germline lookup yields CDR1 ENHRY and CDR2 SYGVKD.

This clonotype showed up many times. The CDR3 loop reads CASSLGLDYQPQHF. The CDR3 nucleotides are TGTGCCAGCAGCTTGGGACTGGATTATCAGCCCCAGCATTTT. The chain uses TRBV5-5 and TRBJ1-5; D gene uncertain. CDR1 and CDR2 from the germline V gene are SGHKS and YYEKEE (reference sequence). This CDR3 has 14 residues. Deletions cut 0 bases from V and 5 bases from J, with 9 bases between. Variable domain in full (rest from reference TRBV5-5 and TRBJ1-5): DAGVTQSPTHLIKTRGQQVTLRCSPISGHKSVSWYQQVLGQGPQFIFQYYEKEERGRGNFPDRFSARQFPNYSSELNVNALLLGDSALYLCASSLGLDYQPQHFGDGTRLSIL.

The sample holds many counts of this clonotype. The V gene is TRBV27, the J gene TRBJ2-6; D not resolved. The CDR3 contains 15 residues. Trimming removed 5 bases at V and 4 bases at J, with 12 bases between. In germline, CDR1 is MNHEY, CDR2 SMNVEV (reference sequence). For the CDR3, the DNA is TGTGCCAGCAGTAGTCTAGGTTCCGGGGCCAACGTCCTGACTTTC. It is translated as CASSSLGSGANVLTF.

This clonotype came up many times. The rearrangement joins TRBV12-3 or TRBV12-4 to TRBJ2-6; D unresolved. V shed 3 bases and J shed 2 bases, with 11 bases lying between them. The CDR3 is 16 residues long. The CDR3 is CASSFVRIPGANVLTF. The CDR3 DNA is TGTGCCAGCAGTTTTGTAAGAATCCCTGGGGCCAACGTCCTGACTTTC.

This clonotype was found many times. This CDR3 reads CASSLTGTGVYNEQFF. As DNA, the CDR3 is TGTGCCAGCAGCTTGACCGGGACAGGGGTTTACAATGAGCAGTTCTTC. V is TRBV7-2 and J is TRBJ2-1, with 10 bases fitting TRBD1. Germline V gene sequence: CDR1 SGHTA, CDR2 FQGNSA. The CDR3 has 16 residues. V dropped 3 bases and J dropped 4; count of bases not matched to a gene: 6.

There are many counts of this clonotype. In DNA form, the CDR3 reads TGCGCCAGCAGCTTGAATGGGGACCCTCACGGGGAGCTGTTTTTT. This sequence encodes CASSLNGDPHGELFF. This chain connects TRBV5-1 to TRBJ2-2, with D possibly being TRBD1 or TRBD2 (5 bases each). Germline V gene data show CDR1 as SGHRS and CDR2 as YFSETQ. The CDR3 is 15 residues long. Trimming took 1 base from V and 7 from J, leaving 14 bases between them.

This clonotype appeared many times. This rearrangement joins TRBV24-1 to TRBJ1-2; no clear D gene. Germline CDR1 reads KGHDR; CDR2 reads SFDVKD. V was pared by 0 bases and J by 0 bases, with 10 bases between. The CDR3 is 16 amino acids. The CDR3, as DNA: TGTGCCACCAGTGATTTGGCCAGGTATTCTAACTATGGCTACACCTTC. This translates into CATSDLARYSNYGYTF.